A selection of T cell receptor beta chains follows, all from one sample in a study of CD8+ T cells in alopecia areata. Using immunoSEQ multiplex PCR, the repertoire was profiled, and TCRdb retains in-frame clones only, with some absent. The data hold a few hundred thousand clones, with around two fifths observed a single time. The specimen was CD4+ T cells sorted from blood, collected at roughly week 30, from a patient treated with tofacitinib. The source of these receptors is a human donor with alopecia areata. Both conserved end residues are part of each CDR3. D genes are given only for firm matches. Rows give clone size only sometimes, using once, few, many, or a class for an expanded clone.

j_call d_call v_call clone_size cdr3_aa cdr3_nt
TRBJ2-1 - TRBV30 few CAWSVSDSFSYNEQFF TGTGCCTGGAGTGTATCGGACAGCTTCTCCTACAATGAGCAGTTCTTC
TRBJ2-7 TRBD1 TRBV6-1 - CASSGYGQGASYEQYF TGTGCCAGCAGTGGCTATGGACAGGGGGCCTCCTACGAGCAGTACTTC
TRBJ1-1 TRBD1 TRBV27 once CASSSGDRGQWTEAFF TGTGCCAGCAGTTCCGGGGACAGGGGGCAGTGGACTGAAGCTTTCTTT
TRBJ1-3 TRBD1 TRBV18 few CASSSAGTGEGGGNTIYF TGTGCCAGCTCATCCGCCGGGACAGGAGAAGGTGGTGGAAACACCATATATTTT
TRBJ2-7 - TRBV6-5 - CASSRQDLPYEQYF TGTGCCAGCAGCCGACAGGACCTACCCTACGAGCAGTACTTC
TRBJ1-3 - TRBV29-1 few CSVAGDLSNTIYF TGCAGCGTTGCTGGGGATCTTAGCAACACCATATATTTT
TRBJ2-7 TRBD1 TRBV13 many CASSLTDRNEQYF TGTGCCAGCAGCTTAACGGACAGGAACGAGCAGTACTTC
TRBJ2-7 - TRBV30 few CAWVRAYEQYF TGTGCCTGGGTACGTGCCTACGAGCAGTACTTC
TRBJ2-3 - TRBV30 - CAWSGSTDTQYF TGTGCCTGGAGCGGCAGCACAGATACGCAGTATTTT
TRBJ2-7 TRBD1 TRBV28 - CASRGAGTADYEQYF TGTGCCAGCAGAGGAGCCGGGACAGCCGATTACGAGCAGTACTTC
TRBJ2-7 - TRBV23-1 few CAPAGHYEQYF TGCGCCCCGGCAGGACACTACGAGCAGTACTTC
TRBJ2-7 - TRBV5-1 - CASSLTRQVSYEQYF TGCGCCAGCAGCTTGACGAGACAGGTCTCCTACGAGCAGTACTTC
TRBJ1-1 - TRBV27 few CASSPPEVLGWAEAFF TGTGCCAGCAGTCCTCCGGAGGTTTTAGGATGGGCTGAAGCTTTCTTT
TRBJ2-3 - TRBV10-3 few CATVSPTTSTDTQYF TGTGCCACCGTATCACCCACGACTAGCACAGATACGCAGTATTTT
TRBJ1-4 - TRBV6-5 once CASSYRGRSNEKLFF TGTGCCAGCAGTTACCGGGGCAGAAGTAATGAAAAACTGTTTTTT
TRBJ2-2 - TRBV30 - CAWSRLSAGTGELFF TGTGCCTGGAGTCGCCTCTCGGCGGGCACCGGGGAGCTGTTTTTT
TRBJ2-1 - TRBV30 few CAWTWGKLGEQFF TGTGCCTGGACTTGGGGAAAGCTCGGTGAGCAGTTCTTC
TRBJ1-1 - TRBV4-1 - CASSQVPNTEAFF TGCGCCAGCAGCCAAGTCCCGAACACTGAAGCTTTCTTT
TRBJ2-7 - TRBV6-1 - CASSKRTSPGEQYF TGTGCCAGCAGTAAAAGGACCTCGCCTGGCGAGCAGTACTTC
TRBJ2-7 TRBD1 TRBV5-1 - CASSKDREIYEQYF TGCGCCAGCAGCAAGGACAGGGAAATCTACGAGCAGTACTTC
TRBJ1-5 - TRBV7-7 - CASSLEVGQPQHF TGTGCCAGCAGCTTAGAGGTGGGGCAGCCCCAGCATTTT
TRBJ1-4 - TRBV29-1 - CSVVGTTTTNEKLFF TGCAGCGTTGTTGGGACAACTACAACTAATGAAAAACTGTTTTTT
TRBJ2-3 - TRBV14 few CASSQEVTGRWTQYF TGTGCCAGCAGCCAAGAGGTTACAGGTCGGTGGACGCAGTATTTT
TRBJ1-4 - TRBV7-9 few CASSFGTGGEKLFF TGTGCCAGCAGCTTCGGGACGGGGGGTGAAAAACTGTTTTTT
TRBJ1-2 - TRBV6-5 few CASSYGGGLGYTF TGTGCCAGCAGTTACGGTGGGGGGCTTGGCTACACCTTC
TRBJ2-2 - TRBV6-5 - CASSPGAGTGELFF TGTGCCAGCAGCCCCGGGGCCGGCACCGGGGAGCTGTTTTTT
TRBJ2-1 TRBD2 TRBV4-1 few CASSQTSGRAWEQFF TGCGCCAGCAGCCAGACTAGCGGGAGGGCCTGGGAGCAGTTCTTC
TRBJ1-5 - TRBV7-2 - CASSLTTDQPQHF TGTGCCAGCAGCTTAACAACGGATCAGCCCCAGCATTTT
TRBJ1-1 - TRBV5-1 - CASSLDSQNTEAFF TGCGCCAGCAGCTTGGATAGCCAGAACACTGAAGCTTTCTTT
TRBJ2-3 - TRBV6-5 - CASSYSIGWDTQYF TGTGCCAGCAGTTACTCGATCGGATGGGATACGCAGTATTTT
TRBJ2-5 - TRBV10-3 - CAIGERAQETQYF TGTGCCATCGGAGAGAGGGCTCAAGAGACCCAGTACTTC
TRBJ2-2 - TRBV6-1 - CASSVGRGGELFF TGTGCCAGCAGTGTCGGTAGAGGCGGGGAGCTGTTTTTT
TRBJ1-1 - TRBV5-1 - CASSLEAKNTEAFF TGCGCCAGCAGCTTGGAAGCGAAGAACACTGAAGCTTTCTTT
TRBJ2-7 - TRBV5-1 few CASSTERGSTYEQYF TGCGCCAGCAGCACCGAACGGGGGTCTACCTACGAGCAGTACTTC
TRBJ2-7 - TRBV29-1 - CSVEIPASSYEQYF TGCAGCGTTGAGATACCCGCCAGCTCCTACGAGCAGTACTTC
TRBJ2-5 TRBD2 TRBV29-1 - CSVGGAGGPGETQYF TGCAGCGTTGGGGGAGCGGGAGGGCCTGGAGAGACCCAGTACTTC
TRBJ2-3 TRBD2 TRBV11-2 - CASSYQRRLAGSTDTQYF TGTGCCAGCAGCTACCAAAGGAGACTAGCGGGTTCCACAGATACGCAGTATTTT
TRBJ1-2 - TRBV27 - CASSPYSVRYGYTF TGTGCCAGCAGTCCGTACTCGGTACGCTATGGCTACACCTTC
TRBJ2-5 - TRBV12-5 many CASGFGRRETQYF TGTGCTAGTGGTTTCGGACGGCGAGAGACCCAGTACTTC